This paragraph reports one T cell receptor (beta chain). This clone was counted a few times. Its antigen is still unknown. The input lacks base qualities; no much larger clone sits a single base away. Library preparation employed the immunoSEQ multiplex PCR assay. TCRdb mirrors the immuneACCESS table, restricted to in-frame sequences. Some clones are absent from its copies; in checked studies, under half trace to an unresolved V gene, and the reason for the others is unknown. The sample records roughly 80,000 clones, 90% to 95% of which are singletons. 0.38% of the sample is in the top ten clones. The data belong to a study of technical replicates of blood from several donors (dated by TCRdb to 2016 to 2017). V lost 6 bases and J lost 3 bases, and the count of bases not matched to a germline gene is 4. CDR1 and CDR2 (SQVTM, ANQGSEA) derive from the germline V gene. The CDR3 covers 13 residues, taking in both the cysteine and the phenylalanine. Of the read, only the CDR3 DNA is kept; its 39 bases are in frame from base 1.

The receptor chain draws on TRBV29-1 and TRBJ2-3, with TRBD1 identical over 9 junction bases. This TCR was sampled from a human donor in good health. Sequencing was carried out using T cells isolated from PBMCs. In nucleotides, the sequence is TGCAGCGTCGACAGGGGGTTAACAGATACGCAGTATTTT. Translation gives CSVDRGLTDTQYF.